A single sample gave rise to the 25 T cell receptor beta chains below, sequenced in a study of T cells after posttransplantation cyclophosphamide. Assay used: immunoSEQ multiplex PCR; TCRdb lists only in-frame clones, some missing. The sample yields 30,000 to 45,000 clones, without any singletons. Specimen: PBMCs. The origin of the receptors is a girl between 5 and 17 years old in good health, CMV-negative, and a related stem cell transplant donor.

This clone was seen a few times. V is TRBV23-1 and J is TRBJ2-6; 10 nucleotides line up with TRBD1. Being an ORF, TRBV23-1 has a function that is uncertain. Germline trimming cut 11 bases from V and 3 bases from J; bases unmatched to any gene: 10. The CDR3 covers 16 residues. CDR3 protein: CAPRDRGTSGANVLTF. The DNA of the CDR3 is TGCGCCCCCCGGGACAGGGGAACAAGTGGGGCCAACGTCCTGACTTTC.

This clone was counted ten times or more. The CDR3 DNA reads TGTGCCAGCAGTTTTGGAGGAAAACTGTTTTTT. Translation gives CASSFGGKLFF. The V and J genes are TRBV27 and TRBJ1-4, with D uncertain. CDR1 is MNHEY and CDR2 is SMNVEV in the germline V gene (reference sequence). This CDR3 is 11 amino acids long. Trimming removed 3 bases from V and 10 bases from J, with 6 bases in between.

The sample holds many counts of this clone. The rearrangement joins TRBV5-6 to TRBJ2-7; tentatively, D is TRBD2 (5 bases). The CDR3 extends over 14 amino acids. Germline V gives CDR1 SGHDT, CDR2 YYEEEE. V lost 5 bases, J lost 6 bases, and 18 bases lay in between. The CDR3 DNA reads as TGTGCCAGCAGACTGCTGTCGGGAAGCGGCGAGCAGTACTTC. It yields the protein CASRLLSGSGEQYF.

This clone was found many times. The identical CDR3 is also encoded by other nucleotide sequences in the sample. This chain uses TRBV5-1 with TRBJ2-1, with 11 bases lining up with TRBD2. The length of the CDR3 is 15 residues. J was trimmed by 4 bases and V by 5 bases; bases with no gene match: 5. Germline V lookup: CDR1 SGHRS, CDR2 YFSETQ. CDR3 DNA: TGCGCCAGCAGTTCGGGACTAGCGGTGTACAATGAGCAGTTCTTC. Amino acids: CASSSGLAVYNEQFF.

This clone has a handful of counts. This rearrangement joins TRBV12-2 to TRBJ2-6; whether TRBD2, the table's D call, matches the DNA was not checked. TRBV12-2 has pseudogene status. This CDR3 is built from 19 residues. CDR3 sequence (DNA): TGTGCAAGTCGCTTCTCGGGGGAGCACCCCCTCTCTGGGGCCAACGTCCTGACTTTC. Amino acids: CASRFSGEHPLSGANVLTF.

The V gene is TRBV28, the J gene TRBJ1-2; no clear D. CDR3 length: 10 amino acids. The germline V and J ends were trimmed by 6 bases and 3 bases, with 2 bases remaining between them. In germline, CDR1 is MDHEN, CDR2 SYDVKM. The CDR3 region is CASSDYGYTF. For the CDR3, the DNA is TGTGCCAGCAGCGACTATGGCTACACCTTC.

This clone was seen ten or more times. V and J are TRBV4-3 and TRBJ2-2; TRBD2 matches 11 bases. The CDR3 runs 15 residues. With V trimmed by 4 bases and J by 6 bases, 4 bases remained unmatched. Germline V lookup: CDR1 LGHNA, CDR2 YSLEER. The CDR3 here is CASSLTSGSAGELFF. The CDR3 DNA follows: TGCGCCAGCAGCCTAACTAGCGGGAGTGCCGGGGAGCTGTTTTTT.

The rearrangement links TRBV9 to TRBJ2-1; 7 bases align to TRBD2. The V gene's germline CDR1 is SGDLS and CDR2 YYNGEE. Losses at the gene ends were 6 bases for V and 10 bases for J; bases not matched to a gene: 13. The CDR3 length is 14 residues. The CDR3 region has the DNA TGTGCCAGCATTCGACTAGCACGAGAGGGAGAGCAGTTCTTC. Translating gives CASIRLAREGEQFF.

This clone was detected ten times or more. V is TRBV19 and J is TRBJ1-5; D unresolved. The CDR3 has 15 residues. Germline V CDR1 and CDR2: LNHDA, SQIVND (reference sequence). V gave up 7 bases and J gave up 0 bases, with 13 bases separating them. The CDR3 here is CASIGSTYSNQPQHF. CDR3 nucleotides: TGTGCCAGTATCGGGTCGACCTATAGCAATCAGCCCCAGCATTTT.

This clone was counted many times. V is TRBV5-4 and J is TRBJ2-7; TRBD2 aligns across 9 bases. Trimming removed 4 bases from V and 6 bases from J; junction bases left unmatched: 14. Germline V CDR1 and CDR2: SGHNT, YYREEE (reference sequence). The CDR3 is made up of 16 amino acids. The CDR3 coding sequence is TGTGCCAGCAGCCCTCGCACGGCTAGCGGGGCTGGCGAGCAGTACTTC. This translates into CASSPRTASGAGEQYF.

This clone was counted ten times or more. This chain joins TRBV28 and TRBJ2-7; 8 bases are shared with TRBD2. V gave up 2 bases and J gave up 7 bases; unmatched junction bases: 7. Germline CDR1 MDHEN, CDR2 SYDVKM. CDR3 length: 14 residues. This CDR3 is CASSLTGRVWEQYF. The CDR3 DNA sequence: TGTGCCAGCAGTTTAACCGGGAGGGTTTGGGAGCAGTACTTC.

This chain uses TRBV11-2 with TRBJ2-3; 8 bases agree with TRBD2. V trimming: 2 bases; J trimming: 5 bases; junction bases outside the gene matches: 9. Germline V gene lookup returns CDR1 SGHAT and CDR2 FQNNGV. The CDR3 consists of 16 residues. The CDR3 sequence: CASSLWGRGAKDTQYF. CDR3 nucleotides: TGTGCCAGCAGCTTATGGGGGCGGGGGGCTAAAGATACGCAGTATTTT.

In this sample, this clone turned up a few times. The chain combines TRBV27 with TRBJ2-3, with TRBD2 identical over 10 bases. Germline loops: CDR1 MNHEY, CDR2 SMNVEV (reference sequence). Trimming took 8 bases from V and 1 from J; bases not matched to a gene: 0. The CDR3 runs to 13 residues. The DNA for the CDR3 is TGTGCCAGCGGACTAGCGGGCACAGATACGCAGTATTTT. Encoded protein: CASGLAGTDTQYF.

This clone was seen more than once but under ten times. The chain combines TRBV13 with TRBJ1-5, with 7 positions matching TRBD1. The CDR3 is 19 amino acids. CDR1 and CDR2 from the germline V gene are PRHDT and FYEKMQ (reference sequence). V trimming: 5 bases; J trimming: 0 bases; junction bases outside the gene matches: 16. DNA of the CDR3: TGTGCCAGCAGCCCGCCCTCGGGACAGACCGTTTATAGCAATCAGCCCCAGCATTTT. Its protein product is CASSPPSGQTVYSNQPQHF.

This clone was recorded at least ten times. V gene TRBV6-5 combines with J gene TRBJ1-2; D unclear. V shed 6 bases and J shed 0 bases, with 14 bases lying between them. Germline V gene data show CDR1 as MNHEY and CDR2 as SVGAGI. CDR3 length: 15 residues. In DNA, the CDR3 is TGTGCCAGCAGGGGAGCAGGTTCCTCTAACTATGGCTACACCTTC. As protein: CASRGAGSSNYGYTF.

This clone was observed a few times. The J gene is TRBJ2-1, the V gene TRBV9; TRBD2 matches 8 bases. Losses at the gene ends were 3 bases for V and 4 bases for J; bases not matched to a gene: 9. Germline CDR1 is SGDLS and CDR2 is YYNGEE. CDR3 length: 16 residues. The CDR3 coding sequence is TGTGCCAGCAGCGCTATTTTAGCGGGGCCTTACAATGAGCAGTTCTTC. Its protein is CASSAILAGPYNEQFF.

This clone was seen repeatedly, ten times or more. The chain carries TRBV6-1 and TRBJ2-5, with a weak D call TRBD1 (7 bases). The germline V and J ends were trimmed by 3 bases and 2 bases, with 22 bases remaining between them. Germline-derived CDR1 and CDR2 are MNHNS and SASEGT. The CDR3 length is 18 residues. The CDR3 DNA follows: TGTGCCAGCAGTGAGGGGGGCAGGGGGATAATTGGGCAAGAGACCCAGTACTTC. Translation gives CASSEGGRGIIGQETQYF.

The CDR3: CASPSGRAYNEQFF. The CDR3 region has the DNA TGTGCCAGCCCCAGCGGGAGGGCCTACAATGAGCAGTTCTTC. This sequence joins TRBV7-2 and TRBJ2-1; 10 positions match TRBD2. V shed 8 bases and J 2 bases; nucleotides not matched to a gene: 3. This CDR3 spans 14 amino acids. Germline lookup yields CDR1 SGHTA and CDR2 FQGNSA.

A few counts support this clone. The DNA of the CDR3 is TGTGCCAGCAGTCGACAGGGTACTGGGGCCAACGTCCTGACTTTC. Translation: CASSRQGTGANVLTF. The chain uses TRBV2 and TRBJ2-6; 7 nucleotides line up with TRBD1. The CDR3 spans 15 residues. The trim removed 5 bases at V and 2 bases at J, leaving 3 bases unmatched. The germline gives CDR1 SNHLY, CDR2 FYNNEI.

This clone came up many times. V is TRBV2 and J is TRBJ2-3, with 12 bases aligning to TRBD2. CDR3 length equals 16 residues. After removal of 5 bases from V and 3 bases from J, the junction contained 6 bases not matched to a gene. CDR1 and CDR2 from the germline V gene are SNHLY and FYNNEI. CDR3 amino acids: CASSLMTSGRTDTQYF. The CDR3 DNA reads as TGTGCCAGCAGTCTGATGACTAGCGGGAGAACAGATACGCAGTATTTT.

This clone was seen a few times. The CDR3 region is CASSLFSGGLNTEAFF. CDR3 coding DNA: TGTGCCAGCAGTTTATTTAGTGGGGGCCTGAACACTGAAGCTTTCTTT. J is TRBJ1-1 and V is TRBV27, with D perhaps TRBD1 (6 bases). Trimming shortened V by 1 base and J by 0 bases, and 12 bases separated the two germline ends. The CDR3 has 16 residues. CDR1 MNHEY and CDR2 SMNVEV come from the germline V gene (reference sequence).

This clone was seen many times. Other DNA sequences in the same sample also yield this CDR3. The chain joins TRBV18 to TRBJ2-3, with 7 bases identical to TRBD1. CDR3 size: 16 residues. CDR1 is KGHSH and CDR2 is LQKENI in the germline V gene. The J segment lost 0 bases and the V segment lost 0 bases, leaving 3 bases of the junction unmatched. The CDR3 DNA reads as TGTGCCAGCTCACCACCGGGGACAGCTAGCACAGATACGCAGTATTTT. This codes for CASSPPGTASTDTQYF.

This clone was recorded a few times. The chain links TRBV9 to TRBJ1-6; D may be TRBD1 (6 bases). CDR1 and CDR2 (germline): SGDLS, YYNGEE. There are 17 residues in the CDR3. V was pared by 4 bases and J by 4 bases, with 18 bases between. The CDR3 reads CASSPLETGPYNSPLHF. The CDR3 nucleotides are TGTGCCAGCAGCCCTCTCGAAACAGGGCCGTATAATTCACCCCTCCACTTT. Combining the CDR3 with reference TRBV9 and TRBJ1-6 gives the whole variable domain DSGVTQTPKHLITATGQRVTLRCSPRSGDLSVYWYQQSLDQGLQFLIQYYNGEERAKGNILERFSAQQFPDLHSELNLSSLELGDSALYFCASSPLETGPYNSPLHFGNGTRLTVT.

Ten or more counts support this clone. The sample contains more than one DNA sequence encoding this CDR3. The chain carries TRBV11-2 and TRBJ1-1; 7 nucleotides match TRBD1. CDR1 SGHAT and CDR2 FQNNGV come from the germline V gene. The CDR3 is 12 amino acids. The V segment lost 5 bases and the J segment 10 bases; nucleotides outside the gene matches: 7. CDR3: CASSGRTGRAFF. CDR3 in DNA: TGTGCCAGCAGCGGGCGGACAGGACGAGCTTTCTTT.

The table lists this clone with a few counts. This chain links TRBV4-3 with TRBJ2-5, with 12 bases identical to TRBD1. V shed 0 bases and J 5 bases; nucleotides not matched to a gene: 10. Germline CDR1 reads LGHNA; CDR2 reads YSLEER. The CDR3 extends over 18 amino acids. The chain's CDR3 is CASSQDLGGQGAPETQYF. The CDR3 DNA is TGCGCCAGCAGCCAAGATTTAGGGGGACAGGGGGCGCCGGAGACCCAGTACTTC.